What follows are 5 T cell receptor beta chains derived from one specimen sequenced in a study of T cells after somatic rescue of genetic block. Repertoires were generated with immunoSEQ multiplex PCR, while TCRdb's copy carries only in-frame clones and drops some. The sample records roughly 120,000 clones, around 90% being singletons. The source material was peripheral blood mononuclear cells (PBMCs). Receptor source: a woman aged 18-29 years.

This sequence joins TRBV10-3 and TRBJ1-2; 7 bases match TRBD1. Germline values: CDR1 ENHRY, CDR2 SYGVKD. J gave up 6 bases and V 8 bases, and 12 bases lay outside the gene matches. This CDR3 region has 14 residues. The CDR3 DNA reads TGTGCCATCGGGACTCAGACAGGGCTGGATGGCTACACCTTC. The encoded protein is CAIGTQTGLDGYTF.

This clone was seen a handful of times. CDR3 DNA: TGTGCCAGCAGTCTAGGAGTCGAGCAGTACTTC. Residues: CASSLGVEQYF. The chain recombines TRBV2 with TRBJ2-7, with unresolved D. Germline V gene lookup returns CDR1 SNHLY and CDR2 FYNNEI. The V end was cut by 5 bases, the J end by 6 bases, with 8 bases between. The CDR3 is 11 residues long.

This clone was seen just once. This sequence joins TRBV7-6 and TRBJ1-5; unclear D gene. Trimming removed 0 bases from V and 1 base from J, with 10 bases in between. CDR1 and CDR2 (germline): SGHVS, FNYEAQ. This CDR3 is 16 amino acids long. The CDR3 reads CASSLAEGRSNQPQHF. DNA for the CDR3: TGTGCCAGCAGCTTAGCGGAGGGCCGGAGCAATCAGCCCCAGCATTTT.

The chain joins TRBV12-5 to TRBJ2-1; 7 bases align to TRBD1. Losses at the gene ends were 5 bases for V and 9 bases for J; bases not matched to a gene: 7. The CDR3 sequence is 13 residues long. Germline loops: CDR1 LGHNT, CDR2 FRNRAP. CDR3 DNA: TGTGCTAGTGGTCTCCTTTACAGGGGTGAGCAGTTCTTC. Residues: CASGLLYRGEQFF. Using reference TRBV12-5 and TRBJ2-1 for the parts outside the CDR3, the full variable domain is DARVTQTPRHKVTEMGQEVTMRCQPILGHNTVFWYRQTMMQGLELLAYFRNRAPLDDSGMPKDRFSAEMPDATLATLKIQPSEPRDSAVYFCASGLLYRGEQFFGPGTRLTVL.

The V gene is TRBV19, the J gene TRBJ1-1; weak D call: TRBD1 (5 bases). Trimming removed 3 bases at V and 0 bases at J, with 11 bases between. This CDR3 comprises 15 residues. CDR1 is LNHDA and CDR2 is SQIVND in the germline V gene (reference sequence). CDR3 coding DNA: TGTGCCAGTAGTATTGGGACTACCATGAACACTGAAGCTTTCTTT. As protein: CASSIGTTMNTEAFF.